This TCR beta chain was captured in a study of T-cell reconstitution after alpha-beta-depleted transplantation in children. The TCRbeta library was prepared with unique molecular identifiers. TCRdb independently ran MiXCR on the PCR reads; one entry per CDR3 protein. This sample has about 400,000 distinct CDR3 sequences; around 15% occur once, and the top ten carry roughly 29%. Regarding this clonotype: What it recognizes is unknown.

Whole-study findings and limits: Hyperexpanded clones declined; after one year, newly produced T cells mostly supplied diversity. Reports say that about two months after transplant, the alpha-beta T cells came out of several hundred graft clones that had expanded.

The sequenced sample was PBMCs, mostly from graft donor cells, obtained 360 days after TCRalphabeta/CD19-depleted stem cell transplant. The sequence was obtained from a boy in the first two years of life who had a stem cell transplant for Wiskott-Aldrich syndrome, so the T cells may come from the graft donor.

CDR3 protein: CASSRQGKTLSAEAFF. The CDR3 DNA reads TGTGCCAGCAGCCGACAGGGGAAGACCTTATCCGCTGAAGCTTTCTTT. The rearrangement links TRBV6-2 or TRBV6-3 to TRBJ1-1, with 8 bases aligning to TRBD1. Germline values: CDR1 MNHEY, CDR2 SVGEGT. The length of the CDR3 is 16 residues. Trimming at V came to 6 bases and at J to 6 bases, leaving 15 bases not matched to a gene.